These 20 T cell receptor beta chains originate from one sample sequenced in a study of T-cell memory formation after mild COVID-19. TCRdb redid the calling of the 5' RACE reads with MiXCR, one entry per CDR3 protein. The table has about 470,000 distinct CDR3 sequences, about 20% seen once. Sequenced sample: PBMCs or a T cell subset sorted from them (not recorded which). The source of these receptors is an adult woman who had mild COVID-19 (a few samples of this study predate the infection). Cell type and time point are not known.

This clonotype was counted between two and nine times. The rearrangement links TRBV5-1 to TRBJ2-5, with TRBD2 as a possible D gene (6 bases). With 4 bases removed from V and 3 bases from J, the gap between germline ends came to 13 bases. Germline-derived CDR1 and CDR2 are SGHRS and YFSETQ. The CDR3 contains 14 residues. The CDR3 DNA sequence: TGCGCCAGCAGCGCGGGACTTGACAAAGAGACCCAGTACTTC. Protein sequence: CASSAGLDKETQYF.

This clonotype was seen more than once but under ten times. The rearrangement uses TRBV24-1 and TRBJ2-3; 7 nucleotides align to TRBD2. The CDR3 covers 14 residues. V was pared by 4 bases and J by 5 bases, with 5 bases of the junction left unmatched. CDR1 and CDR2 from the germline V gene are KGHDR and SFDVKD. CDR3 nucleotides: TGTGCCACCAGTGAAAAATGGGAGGGAGATACGCAGTATTTT. Amino acids: CATSEKWEGDTQYF.

V is TRBV7-6 and J is TRBJ2-5, with 8 bases identical to TRBD1. The CDR3 totals 17 residues. From germline, CDR1 is SGHVS and CDR2 FNYEAQ. V gave up 5 bases and J gave up 1 base; unmatched junction bases: 12. The CDR3 reads CASSRAAGQGFQETQYF. The CDR3, as DNA: TGTGCCAGCAGCAGAGCTGCCGGACAGGGCTTCCAAGAGACCCAGTACTTC.

This clonotype was observed a few times. The rearrangement joins TRBV29-1 to TRBJ2-3; TRBD1 matches at 10 bases. V lost 4 bases and J lost 0; bases outside the gene matches: 7. The CDR3 loop spans 16 amino acids. CDR1 and CDR2 from the germline V gene are SQVTM and ANQGSEA. CDR3 in amino acids: CSVGQGASASTDTQYF. Here the CDR3 DNA reads TGCAGCGTTGGACAGGGGGCATCAGCTAGCACAGATACGCAGTATTTT.

This rearrangement joins TRBV7-8 to TRBJ2-2; the D is unclear. The V end lost 5 bases, the J end lost 3 bases, and 10 bases lay between the germline ends. The CDR3 covers 14 residues. Germline V CDR1 and CDR2: SGHVS, FQNEAQ. Written as DNA, the CDR3 is TGTGCCAGCAGCCCAGTAGCCCACACCGGGGAGCTGTTTTTT. It encodes CASSPVAHTGELFF.

Only a few counts were recorded for this clonotype. This chain uses TRBV6-2 or TRBV6-3 with TRBJ2-1, with 7 bases that match TRBD2. Unmatched junction bases numbered 11, after V lost 8 bases and J lost 4 bases. Germline assignment: CDR1 MNHEY and CDR2 SVGEGT. This CDR3 has 15 residues. For the CDR3, the DNA is TGTGCCAGCGCATCCGGGACGGGGGGTTACAATGAGCAGTTCTTC. Residues: CASASGTGGYNEQFF.

The chain employs TRBV7-9 and TRBJ1-2; D is unclear. This CDR3 contains 15 residues. The ends were cut back, 5 bases at V and 4 bases at J, with 17 bases in the middle. CDR1 is SEHNR and CDR2 is FQNEAQ in the germline V gene (reference sequence). CDR3 DNA: TGTGCCAGCAGCCGACCTGGCCAAGCCCTCTATGGCTACACCTTC. Translated: CASSRPGQALYGYTF.

The chain couples TRBV2 to TRBJ2-1; D remains unclear. V was shortened by 3 bases and J by 1 base, with 13 bases between the two germline ends. The germline CDR1 and CDR2 sequences are SNHLY and FYNNEI. CDR3 length equals 16 residues. CDR3 coding DNA: TGTGCCAGCAGTGATAGGAGCGAAGGTTCCTACAATGAGCAGTTCTTC. Amino acids: CASSDRSEGSYNEQFF.

Only a few counts were recorded for this clonotype. The chain has TRBV20-1 and TRBJ1-3, with D possibly TRBD1 on 5 matching bases. In germline, CDR1 is DFQATT, CDR2 SNEGSKA (reference sequence). V was shortened by 1 base and J by 3 bases, with 16 bases between the two germline ends. The CDR3 is made up of 16 amino acids. This chain's CDR3 is CSARVAGGTFGNTIYF. The CDR3, as DNA: TGCAGTGCTAGAGTTGCGGGCGGGACTTTTGGAAACACCATATATTTT.

This clonotype was counted only a few times. The gene calls are TRBV29-1 and TRBJ2-1, with 9 positions matching TRBD1. The CDR3 is made up of 15 amino acids. V gave up 5 bases and J gave up 0 bases; unmatched junction bases: 5. Germline V gene sequence: CDR1 SQVTM, CDR2 ANQGSEA. The CDR3 here is CSVHRGHSSYNEQFF. CDR3 in DNA: TGCAGCGTTCACAGGGGGCATAGCTCCTACAATGAGCAGTTCTTC.

The chain joins TRBV7-9 to TRBJ1-2, with 12 bases fitting TRBD1. The ends lost 3 bases at V and 3 bases at J; junction bases unmatched: 8. Per the germline V gene, CDR1 is SEHNR and CDR2 is FQNEAQ (reference sequence). The CDR3 consists of 17 residues. In nucleotides, the CDR3 is TGTGCCAGCAGCTTCCATCCGGGACAGGGGGCCTACTATGGCTACACCTTC. Protein product: CASSFHPGQGAYYGYTF. The whole variable domain, filled in from reference TRBV7-9 and TRBJ1-2, reads DTGVSQNPRHKITKRGQNVTFRCDPISEHNRLYWYRQTLGQGPEFLTYFQNEAQLEKSRLLSDRFSAERPKGSFSTLEIQRTEQGDSAMYLCASSFHPGQGAYYGYTFGSGTRLTVV.

The chain employs TRBV19 and TRBJ1-1; 9 bases align to TRBD1. The V and J ends lost 4 bases and 11 bases, in that order; junction bases with no gene match: 14. Germline CDR1 is LNHDA and CDR2 is SQIVND (reference sequence). The CDR3 runs to 15 residues. The CDR3 sequence: CASSTGGTGKKGAFF. The CDR3 coding sequence is TGTGCCAGTAGTACCGGGGGGACAGGGAAAAAGGGGGCTTTCTTT.

This clonotype was observed a handful of times. V is TRBV24-1 and J is TRBJ2-1; TRBD2 aligns across 12 bases. The V gene end was trimmed by 3 bases and the J gene end by 2 bases; junction bases not matched to a gene: 7. The CDR3 consists of 18 residues. CDR1 KGHDR and CDR2 SFDVKD come from the germline V gene. The CDR3 DNA follows: TGTGCCACCAGTGATGCCTCTAGCGGGAGGGCCACCTACAATGAGCAGTTCTTC. Protein: CATSDASSGRATYNEQFF.

The chain links TRBV6-4 to TRBJ2-2, with unresolved D. The V gene lost 7 bases and the J gene lost 8 bases, with 23 bases spanning the gap. The CDR3 consists of 16 residues. The V gene's germline CDR1 is MRHNA and CDR2 SNTAGT. The CDR3 region has the DNA TGTGCCAGCAACCTTAACCCCTACAGCAGGACGGGGGAGCTGTTTTTT. This sequence encodes CASNLNPYSRTGELFF.

The chain couples TRBV10-3 to TRBJ2-7, with D perhaps matching TRBD1 or TRBD2 (6 bases each). Germline V lookup: CDR1 ENHRY, CDR2 SYGVKD. V was pared by 7 bases and J by 6 bases, with 19 bases between. This CDR3 region has 14 residues. The CDR3 bases are TGTGCCATCAACTCCGGGACAATCGGGGGCGAGCAGTACTTC. The encoded protein is CAINSGTIGGEQYF.

The chain is built from TRBV12-3 or TRBV12-4 and TRBJ2-7; 8 bases line up with TRBD1. The CDR3 sequence is 12 residues long. Trimming cost V 2 bases and J 12 bases; bases outside gene matches: 6. DNA for the CDR3: TGTGCCAGCAGTTTAAAGGAGGACAGGGCGTACTTC. Amino acid sequence: CASSLKEDRAYF.

V is TRBV12-3 or TRBV12-4 and J is TRBJ1-1; no clear D gene. The germline V and J ends were trimmed by 6 bases and 0 bases, with 11 bases remaining between them. The CDR3 extends over 14 amino acids. CDR3 DNA sequence: TGTGCCAGCAGGGTAGACACAGTGAACACTGAAGCTTTCTTT. This codes for CASRVDTVNTEAFF.

This clonotype was recorded a few times. The V call is TRBV5-1, the J call TRBJ2-7, with D unclear. There are 14 residues in the CDR3. Deletions cut 4 bases from V and 1 base from J, with 12 bases between. CDR1 is SGHRS and CDR2 is YFSETQ in the germline V gene. CDR3 DNA sequence: TGCGCCAGCAGCCCCTGGCGGTTATCCTACGAGCAGTACTTC. Encoded protein: CASSPWRLSYEQYF. Combining the CDR3 with reference TRBV5-1 and TRBJ2-7 gives the whole variable domain KAGVTQTPRYLIKTRGQQVTLSCSPISGHRSVSWYQQTPGQGLQFLFEYFSETQRNKGNFPGRFSGRQFSNSRSEMNVSTLELGDSALYLCASSPWRLSYEQYFGPGTRLTVT.

This sequence joins TRBV24-1 and TRBJ1-5, with D unclear. The CDR3 is made up of 13 amino acids. Trimming took 5 bases from V and 2 from J, leaving 6 bases between them. Germline V gene lookup returns CDR1 KGHDR and CDR2 SFDVKD. DNA of the CDR3: TGTGCCACCAGTGGGGCTGGCAATCAGCCCCAGCATTTT. It is translated as CATSGAGNQPQHF.

This clonotype was seen ten or more times. V usage is TRBV6-5 and J usage is TRBJ2-1, with 8 bases that match TRBD2. Germline CDR1 and CDR2: MNHEY and SVGAGI. This CDR3 has 16 amino acids. With 3 bases clipped from V and 8 bases from J, the junction kept 12 bases outside the gene matches. DNA for the CDR3: TGTGCCAGCAGTTATCCTCTTCCGGGAGGGCCTCATGAGCAGTTCTTC. Its protein is CASSYPLPGGPHEQFF.